This entry features one T cell receptor beta chain sequence. Produced via immunoSEQ multiplex PCR; TCRdb's table is partial and in-frame only. The top ten clones hold under 2.5% of a sample with approximately 180,000 clones, approximately 92% of them seen once. The data originate from a study of blood T cell repertoires in COVID-19. About the research overall: COVID-19 samples collected from the United States, Italy and Spain covered acute and convalescent phases.

Trimming at V came to 0 bases and at J to 4 bases, leaving 5 bases not matched to a gene. This CDR3 contains 17 residues. Per germline, CDR1 LNHNV and CDR2 YYDKDF (reference sequence). The origin of this receptor is a woman in her forties with acute COVID-19. The rearrangement uses TRBV15 and TRBJ2-1; TRBD1 matches 11 bases. The specimen was PBMCs or T cells enriched from blood (not recorded which). The CDR3 here is CATSRELGTGGYNEQFF. The CDR3 DNA reads as TGTGCCACCAGCAGAGAGTTGGGGACAGGGGGGTACAATGAGCAGTTCTTC.